This TCR beta chain was observed in a study of blood T cell repertoires in COVID-19. Study background: Samples taken during acute and convalescent COVID-19 were collected in the United States, Italy and Spain.

A single count supports this clone. Per germline, CDR1 SEHNR and CDR2 FQNEAQ (reference sequence). After removal of 4 bases from V and 3 bases from J, the junction contained 5 bases not matched to a gene. The CDR3 sequence is 14 residues long. Sequenced by immunoSEQ multiplex PCR; TCRdb stores in-frame clones only, minus some. The sample has 65,000 to 90,000 clones; more than 75% are singletons. The sequenced sample consisted of peripheral blood. This clonotype was obtained from a human donor in a cohort sampled during active COVID-19. This chain uses TRBV7-9 with TRBJ2-7; 8 nucleotides agree with TRBD1. The CDR3 sequence: CASSSRTGFYEQYF. The CDR3 DNA is TGTGCCAGCAGCTCCCGGACAGGGTTCTACGAGCAGTACTTC.